This T cell receptor beta chain is from a study of blood T cell repertoires in COVID-19. Study as a whole: Samples representing acute and convalescent COVID-19 were sourced from the United States, Italy and Spain. PBMCs, B-cell-depleted T cells, or T cells were the source of the cDNA or gDNA that made up the material.

How the authors handled the data: Amplified reference gene primers provided the basis for estimating nucleated cell counts. TCRdb's table, derived via immunoSEQ multiplex PCR, lists solely in-frame clones and lacks some. V, J and clone size were drawn from that table, and D and trimming were deduced from the DNA. Seen here are tens of thousands of clones, over 65% observed once, and the top ten hold roughly 12%. This clone was seen a few times. V was clipped by 1 base and J by 1 base, with 7 bases between them. The germline V gene has CDR1 SGHTA and CDR2 FQGNSA. This CDR3 spans 14 amino acids. The chain combines TRBV7-2 with TRBJ1-2, with D uncertain. The sequence was collected from a human donor in a cohort sampled during active COVID-19. Sample: peripheral blood. CDR3 in DNA: TGTGCCAGCAGCTTAGTGACGGGTAACTATGGCTACACCTTC. Protein sequence: CASSLVTGNYGYTF.